The rows below give T cell receptor beta chains drawn from one sample of a study of CD8+ T cells in alopecia areata. Data came from immunoSEQ multiplex PCR; TCRdb stores just in-frame clones and leaves some out. The sample contains about 98,000 clones, roughly two fifths of which appear only once. Specimen: CD4+ T cells sorted from blood. These TCRs come from a human donor with alopecia areata. Both conserved end residues are part of each CDR3. Each record gives: J gene, D gene, clone size, V gene, CDR3 DNA, CDR3 protein. A D gene is named only where the DNA matches it firmly. Only some rows state a clone size, as once, few, many or a class for expanded clones.

>TRBJ2-5|TRBD2|few|TRBV28
TGTGCCAGCAGTCCGCTAGCGGGGGAAGAGACCCAGTACTTC
CASSPLAGEETQYF
>TRBJ2-7|NA|few|TRBV29-1
TGCAGCGTTGCGTTCAGGAGCTCCTACGAGCAGTACTTC
CSVAFRSSYEQYF
>TRBJ1-5|NA|few|TRBV14
TGTGCCAGCAGCTCAGGGGGCAATCAGCCCCAGCATTTT
CASSSGGNQPQHF
>TRBJ2-1|NA|NA|TRBV30
TGTGCCTGGAGTGAAGCAGGACTTACCTACAATGAGCAGTTCTTC
CAWSEAGLTYNEQFF
>TRBJ2-3|NA|NA|TRBV29-1
TGCAGCGTTGAAGTTAGCGGAGTTAGCACAGATACGCAGTATTTT
CSVEVSGVSTDTQYF
>TRBJ2-1|NA|NA|TRBV29-1
TGCAGCGTTGGGGCTCTCTGGCCGAACAATGAGCAGTTCTTC
CSVGALWPNNEQFF
>TRBJ2-7|NA|NA|TRBV4-3
TGCGCCAGCAGCCAAGATCGGGCAAGTACTATCTCCTACGAGCAGTACTTC
CASSQDRASTISYEQYF
>TRBJ2-3|NA|NA|TRBV28
TGTGCCAGCAGGACTCGGCGCACAGATACGCAGTATTTT
CASRTRRTDTQYF
>TRBJ1-1|NA|NA|TRBV7-2
TGTGCCAGCAGCACCCAAGGCGACACTGAAGCTTTCTTT
CASSTQGDTEAFF
>TRBJ2-7|TRBD1|NA|TRBV28
TGTGCCAGCAGTTTGCCCCCCGGGACAGTCTACGAGCAGTACTTC
CASSLPPGTVYEQYF
>TRBJ2-2|NA|few|TRBV29-1
TGCAGCGTAGACCCAGGGAATACCGGGGAGCTGTTTTTT
CSVDPGNTGELFF
>TRBJ1-2|TRBD1|NA|TRBV29-1
TGCAGCGTTGATTTCGAGGACAGGGGGACCTTC
CSVDFEDRGTF
>TRBJ2-3|TRBD2|few|TRBV29-1
TGCAGCGTCCAGGGACTAGCGGGCGCTAGCACAGATACGCAGTATTTT
CSVQGLAGASTDTQYF
>TRBJ2-5|NA|few|TRBV29-1
TGCAGCGTGAAGACTGAGACCCAGTACTTC
CSVKTETQYF
>TRBJ1-6|NA|few|TRBV28
TGTGCCAGCAGTCGGTACAGCTCCTATAATTCACCCCTCCACTTT
CASSRYSSYNSPLHF
>TRBJ1-2|NA|few|TRBV29-1
TGCAGCGTTGGGGGGCCGGGGACCGGTGGCTACACCTTC
CSVGGPGTGGYTF
>TRBJ1-3|NA|once|TRBV5-1
TGCGCCAGCAGCGGGGGCCGGGACTCTGGAAACACCATATATTTT
CASSGGRDSGNTIYF
>TRBJ2-7|TRBD2|NA|TRBV30
TGTGCCTGGAGCACTAGCGGGGGCTCCTACGAGCAGTACTTC
CAWSTSGGSYEQYF
>TRBJ2-6|TRBD2|NA|TRBV2
TGTGCCAGCAGCTCGGGGGGGACTGGGGCCAACGTCCTGACTTTC
CASSSGGTGANVLTF
>TRBJ2-5|NA|few|TRBV7-9
TGTGCCAGCAGCTTACGGGGGAGCGATGAGGAGACCCAGTACTTC
CASSLRGSDEETQYF
>TRBJ2-7|NA|NA|TRBV28
TGTGCCAGCAGTCTCGGGTTTTTGGGGCGATACGAGCAGTACTTC
CASSLGFLGRYEQYF
>TRBJ2-2|NA|NA|TRBV7-8
TGTGCCAGCAGCTTAGCTGGACTTACCGGGGAGCTGTTTTTT
CASSLAGLTGELFF
>TRBJ2-5|NA|few|TRBV29-1
TGCAGCGTTGTCTCGGCTTGGAGGACCCAGTACTTC
CSVVSAWRTQYF
>TRBJ1-4|TRBD1|NA|TRBV30
TGTGCCTGGAGTCTCACCGGGACAGGGGGAACGCAAGAGGAAAAACTGTTTTTT
CAWSLTGTGGTQEEKLFF